The 27 T cell receptor beta chains below come from one sample, sequenced in a study of OX40 agonist ivuxolimab in advanced cancers. The protocol was immunoSEQ multiplex PCR, while the TCRdb copy is restricted to in-frame clones and leaves out a portion. The sample lists over 85,000 clones, roughly 89% occurring once. This material consisted of CD4+ or CD8+ T cells sorted from blood, taken in a trial of the OX40 agonist ivuxolimab. These receptors all stem from an adult with an advanced solid tumor such as melanoma, head and neck, liver or kidney cancer.

The chain is built from TRBV6-6 and TRBJ1-2; D is ambiguous. Germline CDR1 is MNHNY and CDR2 is SVGAGI (reference sequence). V was shortened by 7 bases and J by 8 bases, with 20 bases between the two germline ends. This CDR3 has 14 residues. In DNA form, the CDR3 reads TGTGCCAGCACCCAATCGCCGGAAAGAGGGGGCTACACCTTC. This gives the protein CASTQSPERGGYTF.

The genes are TRBV6-1 and TRBJ1-4, with TRBD1 matching over 7 bases. Germline values: CDR1 MNHNS, CDR2 SASEGT. Unmatched junction bases numbered 10, after V lost 5 bases and J lost 7 bases. The CDR3 length is 15 residues. CDR3 nucleotides: TGTGCCAGCAGTAGATTAAGGGGGCGAGGTGAAAAACTGTTTTTT. It encodes CASSRLRGRGEKLFF.

The genes are TRBV9 and TRBJ2-5; D gene uncertain. The end of the DNA aligns better with TRBJ2-7, so the J call may be wrong. The CDR3 runs to 14 residues. CDR1 is SGDLS and CDR2 is YYNGEE in the germline V gene. The CDR3 is CASSRSETGFEQYF. CDR3 nucleotide sequence: TGTGCCAGCAGTAGGTCCGAGACGGGCTTCGAGCAGTACTTC.

The CDR3: CASSVALAEAGEQFF. As DNA, the CDR3 is TGTGCCAGCAGCGTAGCTCTGGCGGAGGCGGGTGAGCAGTTCTTC. The rearrangement links TRBV9 to TRBJ2-1; D is possibly TRBD2 (5 bases). Germline-derived CDR1 and CDR2 are SGDLS and YYNGEE. There are 15 residues in the CDR3. Trimming took 0 bases from V and 9 from J, leaving 16 bases between them.

This rearrangement joins TRBV5-8 to TRBJ1-2; possibly TRBD1 for D (5 bases). The CDR3 has 15 residues. Germline V gene sequence: CDR1 SGHTS, CDR2 YDEGEE. Trimming removed 5 bases at V and 0 bases at J, with 14 bases between. The CDR3 nucleotides are TGTGCCAGCAGTTTCGGACGGGGACCTAACTATGGCTACACCTTC. Protein product: CASSFGRGPNYGYTF. The whole variable domain, remainder taken from reference TRBV5-8 and TRBJ1-2, is EAGVTQSPTHLIKTRGQQATLRCSPISGHTSVYWYQQALGLGLQFLLWYDEGEERNRGNFPPRFSGRQFPNYSSELNVNALELEDSALYLCASSFGRGPNYGYTFGSGTRLTVV.

The chain combines TRBV6-1 with TRBJ2-3, with D possibly being TRBD1 or TRBD2 (5 bases each). The length of the CDR3 is 13 residues. CDR1 and CDR2 from the germline V gene are MNHNS and SASEGT. Trimming left V 11 bases short and J 0 bases short, with 12 bases between. CDR3 in amino acids: CAATRDSTDTQYF. CDR3 nucleotide sequence: TGTGCCGCAACCCGGGACAGCACAGATACGCAGTATTTT.

The chain uses TRBV9 and TRBJ1-1, with D uncertain. V was shortened by 3 bases and J by 2 bases, with 8 bases between the two germline ends. The CDR3 has 13 amino acids. CDR1 and CDR2 (germline): SGDLS, YYNGEE. The CDR3 is CASSATVNTEAFF. The CDR3 region has the DNA TGTGCCAGCAGCGCCACAGTAAACACTGAAGCTTTCTTT.

V is TRBV10-1 and J is TRBJ2-2; the D call may be TRBD1 or TRBD2 (5 bases each). Trimming left V 8 bases short and J 5 bases short, with 12 bases between. Germline V gene lookup returns CDR1 WNHNN and CDR2 SYGVQD (reference sequence). The CDR3 totals 13 residues. CDR3 region: CASQEGSTGELFF. The DNA for the CDR3 is TGCGCCAGCCAAGAGGGGAGTACCGGGGAGCTGTTTTTT.

This rearrangement joins TRBV19 to TRBJ1-1; D gene ambiguous. The CDR3 totals 12 residues. Germline values: CDR1 LNHDA, CDR2 SQIVND (reference sequence). Trimming removed 11 bases at V and 0 bases at J, with 10 bases between. The CDR3 here is CASRDVNTEAFF. The CDR3 region has the DNA TGTGCCTCAAGGGATGTGAACACTGAAGCTTTCTTT.

The chain couples TRBV7-2 to TRBJ1-1; 7 nucleotides line up with TRBD1. Germline trimming cut 4 bases from V and 6 bases from J; bases unmatched to any gene: 8. The germline V gene encodes CDR1 SGHTA and CDR2 FQGNSA. This CDR3 region has 14 residues. The CDR3: CASSYTRQGSEAFF. The DNA of the CDR3 is TGTGCCAGCAGCTACACCCGACAGGGCTCTGAAGCTTTCTTT. Using reference TRBV7-2 and TRBJ1-1 for the parts outside the CDR3, the full variable domain is GAGVSQSPSNKVTEKGKDVELRCDPISGHTALYWYRQSLGQGLEFLIYFQGNSAPDKSGLPSDRFSAERTGGSVSTLTIQRTQQEDSAVYLCASSYTRQGSEAFFGQGTRLTVV.

The chain recombines TRBV28 with TRBJ1-4; maybe TRBD1 (5 bases). The CDR3 spans 15 residues. Germline CDR1 is MDHEN and CDR2 is SYDVKM. Trimming pared 5 bases from V and 3 bases from J, leaving 13 bases between. CDR3 nucleotide sequence: TGTGCCAGCAGTACCCACAGGAAGGCTAATGAAAAACTGTTTTTT. Amino acid sequence: CASSTHRKANEKLFF. Full variable domain (missing parts from reference TRBV28 and TRBJ1-4): DVKVTQSSRYLVKRTGEKVFLECVQDMDHENMFWYRQDPGLGLRLIYFSYDVKMKEKGDIPEGYSVSREKKERFSLILESASTNQTSMYLCASSTHRKANEKLFFGSGTQLSVL.

V usage is TRBV14 and J usage is TRBJ2-1, with D possibly matching TRBD2 (5 bases). Per the germline V gene, CDR1 is SGHDN and CDR2 is FVKESK. Trimming left V 4 bases short and J 0 bases short, with 13 bases between. The CDR3 is made up of 16 amino acids. CDR3 coding DNA: TGTGCCAGCAGCCGGCCGGGGTCTAGCTCCTACAATGAGCAGTTCTTC. Translation gives CASSRPGSSSYNEQFF.

This clone was picked up a small number of times. The chain carries TRBV7-2 and TRBJ1-5; D unresolved. The ends were cut back, 6 bases at V and 0 bases at J, with 9 bases in the middle. Germline-derived CDR1 and CDR2 are SGHTA and FQGNSA. The CDR3 sequence is 14 residues long. The CDR3 region has the DNA TGTGCCAGCAGGATACCCGCTAGCAATCAGCCCCAGCATTTT. Translating it yields CASRIPASNQPQHF.

This chain joins TRBV2 and TRBJ2-5; no definite D call. V was pared by 4 bases and J by 2 bases, with 17 bases between. The CDR3 covers 16 residues. The V gene's germline CDR1 is SNHLY and CDR2 FYNNEI. CDR3 region: CASSGAVARIQETQYF. The DNA of the CDR3 is TGTGCCAGCAGTGGGGCCGTGGCTCGAATTCAAGAGACCCAGTACTTC.

V usage is TRBV4-3 and J usage is TRBJ2-3; D gene uncertain. Between the trimmed V and J ends, which lost 1 base and 3 bases, there was a span of 5 bases. CDR3 length equals 13 residues. From germline, CDR1 is LGHNA and CDR2 YSLEER. The CDR3 DNA follows: TGCGCCAGCAGCCAAGCCCCAACAGATACGCAGTATTTT. Translating it yields CASSQAPTDTQYF.

This clone was recorded once. The J gene is TRBJ1-1, the V gene TRBV18, with 10 bases matching TRBD1. The ends lost 3 bases at V and 10 bases at J; junction bases unmatched: 8. CDR1 and CDR2 from the germline V gene are KGHSH and LQKENI. The CDR3 is 14 amino acids. CDR3 in DNA: TGTGCCAGCTCACCCGGGACAGGGGATATCAGAGCTTTCTTT. Its protein is CASSPGTGDIRAFF.

This chain uses TRBV5-5 with TRBJ2-7, with a tentative D call TRBD2 (6 bases). This CDR3 is built from 15 residues. Germline V gives CDR1 SGHKS, CDR2 YYEKEE (reference sequence). Trimming removed 1 base from V and 7 bases from J, with 18 bases in between. The CDR3 sequence is CASSLRPSGTGEQYF. CDR3 nucleotide sequence: TGTGCCAGCAGCTTGCGCCCATCTGGGACTGGGGAGCAGTACTTC.

The chain joins TRBV5-1 to TRBJ1-5, with D unclear. This CDR3 contains 13 residues. Germline lookup yields CDR1 SGHRS and CDR2 YFSETQ. Trimming shortened V by 0 bases and J by 3 bases, and 4 bases separated the two germline ends. The CDR3 region is CASSLDINQPQHF. The CDR3 DNA reads as TGCGCCAGCAGCTTGGACATCAATCAGCCCCAGCATTTT. The variable domain in full, completed from reference TRBV5-1 and TRBJ1-5, reads KAGVTQTPRYLIKTRGQQVTLSCSPISGHRSVSWYQQTPGQGLQFLFEYFSETQRNKGNFPGRFSGRQFSNSRSEMNVSTLELGDSALYLCASSLDINQPQHFGDGTRLSIL.

The chain couples TRBV28 to TRBJ1-4; possible D gene TRBD1, 6 bases. The CDR3 contains 13 residues. Germline-derived CDR1 and CDR2 are MDHEN and SYDVKM. Trimming stripped 2 bases from V and 8 bases from J, with 9 bases between. The DNA of the CDR3 is TGTGCCAGCAGTTTAGAACAGGGAGAAAAACTGTTTTTT. Translated: CASSLEQGEKLFF.

The rearrangement joins TRBV9 to TRBJ1-2, with unresolved D. Germline lookup yields CDR1 SGDLS and CDR2 YYNGEE. The V end was cut by 6 bases, the J end by 1 base, with 10 bases between. The CDR3 totals 13 residues. The CDR3 coding sequence is TGTGCCAGCACGACGGGGAATAACTATGGCTACACCTTC. Its protein is CASTTGNNYGYTF.

This sequence joins TRBV18 and TRBJ2-3; D is unresolved. Deletions cut 4 bases from V and 0 bases from J, with 14 bases between. The CDR3 sequence is 16 residues long. Germline V gene sequence: CDR1 KGHSH, CDR2 LQKENI. CDR3 DNA sequence: TGTGCCAGCTCACTTGCAGGCCGTACTAGCACAGATACGCAGTATTTT. Translation: CASSLAGRTSTDTQYF.

The chain combines TRBV7-9 with TRBJ2-1; D may be TRBD2 (6 bases). V was cut by 10 bases and J by 8 bases, with 12 bases left in between. The CDR3 is 11 residues long. Looked up from germline, CDR1 is SEHNR and CDR2 is FQNEAQ (reference sequence). Here the CDR3 DNA reads TGTGCCACCCGACTAGTTGATGAGCAGTTCTTC. Amino acid sequence: CATRLVDEQFF.

The V call is TRBV21-1, the J call TRBJ1-1. TRBV21-1 corresponds to a pseudogene. This CDR3 contains 16 residues. CDR3 amino acids: CASSFRARKGSAEAFF. The CDR3 region has the DNA TGTGCCAGCAGCTTCCGGGCCCGAAAGGGATCCGCTGAAGCTTTCTTT.

The chain employs TRBV9 and TRBJ1-1, with TRBD1 matching over 7 bases. This CDR3 spans 14 amino acids. V lost 3 bases and J lost 6; bases outside the gene matches: 8. Germline loops: CDR1 SGDLS, CDR2 YYNGEE. As DNA, the CDR3 is TGTGCCAGCAGCGCGAACCGACAGGGCTCTGAAGCTTTCTTT. Protein: CASSANRQGSEAFF.

The chain has TRBV10-3 and TRBJ1-1; possibly TRBD1 for D (5 bases). Trimming removed 2 bases at V and 1 base at J, with 14 bases between. The CDR3 spans 16 residues. Germline V gene sequence: CDR1 ENHRY, CDR2 SYGVKD. CDR3 sequence (DNA): TGTGCCATCAGTGAGCCGCTAGTTGGGGGGAACACTGAAGCTTTCTTT. Protein: CAISEPLVGGNTEAFF.

This chain joins TRBV19 and TRBJ1-3; unclear D gene. V was cut by 5 bases and J by 0 bases, with 8 bases left in between. The germline gives CDR1 LNHDA, CDR2 SQIVND (reference sequence). This CDR3 spans 14 amino acids. CDR3 DNA sequence: TGTGCCAGTAGTCAACTGAGCTCTGGAAACACCATATATTTT. It codes for CASSQLSSGNTIYF.

The chain uses TRBV6-1 and TRBJ2-5; D ambiguous. Germline-derived CDR1 and CDR2 are MNHNS and SASEGT. The CDR3 extends over 12 amino acids. Trimming took off 7 bases at V and 5 bases at J, with 11 bases between the two ends. CDR3 protein: CASNGPGETQYF. The DNA for the CDR3 is TGTGCCAGCAATGGTCCTGGGGAGACCCAGTACTTC.